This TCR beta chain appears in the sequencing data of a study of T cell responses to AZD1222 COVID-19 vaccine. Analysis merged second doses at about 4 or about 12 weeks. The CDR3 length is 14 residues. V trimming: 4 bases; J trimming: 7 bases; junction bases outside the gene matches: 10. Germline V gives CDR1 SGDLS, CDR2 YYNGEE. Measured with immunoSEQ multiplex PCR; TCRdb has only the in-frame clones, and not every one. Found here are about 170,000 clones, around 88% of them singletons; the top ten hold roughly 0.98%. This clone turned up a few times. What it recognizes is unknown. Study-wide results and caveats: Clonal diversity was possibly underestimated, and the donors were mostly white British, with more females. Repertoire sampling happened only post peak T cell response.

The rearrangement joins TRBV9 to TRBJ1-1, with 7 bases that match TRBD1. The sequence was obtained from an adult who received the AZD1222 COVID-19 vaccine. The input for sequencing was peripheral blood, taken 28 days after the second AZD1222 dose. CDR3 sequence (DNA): TGTGCCAGCAGCACCGCCCCGGACAGGCTTGAAGCTTTCTTT. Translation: CASSTAPDRLEAFF.